This entry is about one T cell receptor beta chain. Its antigen is as yet unknown. Data came from immunoSEQ multiplex PCR; TCRdb stores just in-frame clones and leaves some out. The sample lists 140,000 to 150,000 clones, about 92% seen once, with approximately 2% in the top ten. The data stem from a study of T cell responses to AZD1222 COVID-19 vaccine. The study's findings and limits: Possibly, clonal diversity was underestimated; donors were largely white British and included more females.

The CDR3 is made up of 16 amino acids. V lost 4 bases and J 1 base, leaving 12 bases between the germline ends. Looked up from germline, CDR1 is SGHRS and CDR2 is YFSETQ. This chain joins TRBV5-1 and TRBJ2-6; tentatively, D is TRBD2 (6 bases). The sample was peripheral blood, taken on day 0 of AZD1222 vaccination. The receptor was derived from an adult in good health. CDR3 sequence: CASSPLAGSGANVLTF. In DNA, the CDR3 is TGCGCCAGCAGCCCTCTTGCGGGGTCTGGGGCCAACGTCCTGACTTTC.